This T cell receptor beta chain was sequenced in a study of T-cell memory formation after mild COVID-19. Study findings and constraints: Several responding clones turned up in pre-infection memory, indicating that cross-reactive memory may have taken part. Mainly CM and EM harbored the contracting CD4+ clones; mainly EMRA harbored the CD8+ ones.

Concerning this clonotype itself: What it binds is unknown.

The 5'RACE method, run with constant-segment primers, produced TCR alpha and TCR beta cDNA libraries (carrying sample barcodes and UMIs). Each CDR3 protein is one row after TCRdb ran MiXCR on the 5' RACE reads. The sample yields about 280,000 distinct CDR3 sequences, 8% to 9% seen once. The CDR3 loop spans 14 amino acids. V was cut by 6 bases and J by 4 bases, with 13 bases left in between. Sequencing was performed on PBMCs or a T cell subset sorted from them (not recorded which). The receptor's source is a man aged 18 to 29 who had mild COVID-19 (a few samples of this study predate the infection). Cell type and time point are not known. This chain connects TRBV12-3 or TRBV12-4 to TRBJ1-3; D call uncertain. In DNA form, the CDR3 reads TGTGCCAGCAGCTCAACCTGGGGAGGAAACACCATATATTTT. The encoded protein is CASSSTWGGNTIYF.